This entry lists 7 T cell receptor beta chains sequenced from one sample in a study of blood T cell repertoires in COVID-19. Here immunoSEQ multiplex PCR was the method, and the copy in TCRdb shows in-frame clones only, minus some. The sample includes about 310,000 clones, approximately 90% of them seen just once. The sequenced material came from PBMCs or T cells enriched from blood (not recorded which). These receptors all stem from a woman between 35 and 50 years old who had recovered from COVID-19.

This clone was counted a single time. The genes are TRBV3-1 (or the pseudogene TRBV3-2) and TRBJ2-7, with D perhaps TRBD1 (7 bases). This CDR3 spans 14 amino acids. Germline values: CDR1 LGHDT, CDR2 YNNKEL (reference sequence). V was pared by 4 bases and J by 1 base, with 11 bases between. CDR3 protein: CASSRQGGSYEQYF. CDR3 bases: TGTGCCAGCAGCCGGCAGGGGGGTTCCTACGAGCAGTACTTC.

The chain carries TRBV9 and TRBJ1-4, with D possibly being TRBD1 (5 bases). Between the trimmed V and J ends, which lost 0 bases and 8 bases, there was a span of 11 bases. Germline V gives CDR1 SGDLS, CDR2 YYNGEE. The CDR3 covers 14 residues. The CDR3 sequence is CASSVEGQREKLFF. The CDR3 nucleotides are TGTGCCAGCAGCGTAGAGGGGCAGAGAGAAAAACTGTTTTTT.

V usage is TRBV12-5 and J usage is TRBJ2-7, with 9 bases matching TRBD1. CDR3 length: 12 residues. Looked up from germline, CDR1 is LGHNT and CDR2 is FRNRAP. The V segment lost 4 bases and the J segment 13 bases; nucleotides outside the gene matches: 8. The CDR3 DNA sequence: TGTGCTAGTGGTTCAGGGACAGGGCGAAGCTACTTC. It encodes CASGSGTGRSYF.

The chain uses TRBV25-1 and TRBJ1-1; 9 nucleotides match TRBD1. The ends lost 5 bases at V and 0 bases at J; junction bases unmatched: 10. The CDR3 has 17 residues. Germline loops: CDR1 MGHDK, CDR2 SYGVNS. The CDR3 DNA reads TGTGCCAGCAGTTTAAGGGGGACAGGGCGACTGAACACTGAAGCTTTCTTT. Amino acids: CASSLRGTGRLNTEAFF.

CDR3 nucleotides: TGTGCCAGCAGTGAGAACGGGGGGCTTACGCAGTATTTT. Residues: CASSENGGLTQYF. The chain recombines TRBV2 with TRBJ2-3, with D maybe TRBD2 (7 bases). Germline CDR1 and CDR2: SNHLY and FYNNEI. The V end was cut by 3 bases, the J end by 8 bases, with 12 bases between. CDR3 size: 13 residues.

The chain recombines TRBV30 with TRBJ2-3; D is possibly TRBD2 (6 bases). V was trimmed by 2 bases and J by 5 bases, leaving 20 bases between them. Per germline, CDR1 GTSNPN and CDR2 SVGIG (reference sequence). This CDR3 spans 16 amino acids. The CDR3 loop is CAWSLTGTLPLDTQYF. Here the CDR3 DNA reads TGTGCCTGGAGTCTGACCGGGACTTTGCCTTTAGATACGCAGTATTTT.

This clone showed up just once. V is TRBV7-2 and J is TRBJ1-5; the D is unclear. The CDR3 length is 14 residues. Germline lookup yields CDR1 SGHTA and CDR2 FQGNSA. Trimming removed 3 bases from V and 1 base from J, with 7 bases in between. The DNA for the CDR3 is TGTGCCAGCAGCTTGGCGGGAAGCAATCAGCCCCAGCATTTT. Its translation is CASSLAGSNQPQHF.